These T cell receptor beta chains were read from a single sample in a study of T cell changes during pregnancy in multiple sclerosis. Using immunoSEQ multiplex PCR, the repertoire was profiled, and TCRdb retains in-frame clones only, with some absent. This table holds 90,000 to 130,000 clones, roughly nine tenths found once. Material: peripheral blood, obtained in the third trimester of pregnancy. The receptors were sampled from a female donor with multiple sclerosis, enrolled in a pregnancy study. The CDR3 runs from the conserved cysteine through the conserved F or W. A D gene is named only where the DNA matches it firmly. Size values are once, few and many counts, or a class for expanded clones, and some rows have none.

CDR3aa: CASSQGTGSNYGYTF
CDR3nt: TGTGCCAGCTCACAAGGGACAGGGTCGAACTATGGCTACACCTTC
d_gene: TRBD1
j_gene: TRBJ1-2
abundance: NA
v_gene: TRBV18

CDR3aa: CASNPELGEQFF
CDR3nt: TGTGCCAGCAACCCCGAGCTAGGCGAGCAGTTCTTC
d_gene: NA
j_gene: TRBJ2-1
abundance: NA
v_gene: TRBV6-5

CDR3aa: CAWSGTSQMQYF
CDR3nt: TGTGCCTGGAGCGGGACAAGCCAAATGCAGTACTTC
d_gene: NA
j_gene: TRBJ2-7
abundance: NA
v_gene: TRBV30

CDR3aa: CASSVGTGGAGGYTF
CDR3nt: TGTGCCAGCAGCGTCGGGACAGGGGGAGCTGGGGGCTACACCTTC
d_gene: TRBD1
j_gene: TRBJ1-2
abundance: NA
v_gene: TRBV9

CDR3aa: CASSVQTGVNEKLFF
CDR3nt: TGTGCCAGCAGCGTACAGACAGGGGTTAATGAAAAACTGTTTTTT
d_gene: TRBD1
j_gene: TRBJ1-4
abundance: NA
v_gene: TRBV9

CDR3aa: CASRSTGGADGYTF
CDR3nt: TGTGCCAGCAGATCGACAGGGGGCGCCGATGGCTACACCTTC
d_gene: TRBD1
j_gene: TRBJ1-2
abundance: NA
v_gene: TRBV6-1

CDR3aa: CASVDRVGTGELFF
CDR3nt: TGTGCCAGCGTCGACAGGGTGGGCACCGGGGAGCTGTTTTTT
d_gene: TRBD1
j_gene: TRBJ2-2
abundance: NA
v_gene: TRBV7-3

CDR3aa: CASSRGGAAGELFF
CDR3nt: TGTGCCAGCAGTAGAGGGGGCGCAGCCGGGGAGCTGTTTTTT
d_gene: TRBD1
j_gene: TRBJ2-2
abundance: NA
v_gene: TRBV6-5

CDR3aa: CASSQDADSEQFF
CDR3nt: TGTGCCAGCAGTCAGGACGCCGACAGTGAGCAGTTCTTC
d_gene: NA
j_gene: TRBJ2-1
abundance: once
v_gene: TRBV7-2

CDR3aa: CAWFRGTPYNEQFF
CDR3nt: TGTGCCTGGTTTCGGGGGACTCCCTACAATGAGCAGTTCTTC
d_gene: NA
j_gene: TRBJ2-1
abundance: NA
v_gene: TRBV30

CDR3aa: CASSLDAGSSTDTQYF
CDR3nt: TGCGCCAGCAGCTTGGATGCCGGGAGTAGCACAGATACGCAGTATTTT
d_gene: NA
j_gene: TRBJ2-3
abundance: NA
v_gene: TRBV5-1

CDR3aa: CASSRSRVGGYTF
CDR3nt: TGTGCCAGCAGTCGGTCCAGGGTGGGTGGCTACACCTTC
d_gene: NA
j_gene: TRBJ1-2
abundance: few
v_gene: TRBV2

CDR3aa: CASSLGQGPETQYF
CDR3nt: TGCGCCAGCAGCTTAGGACAGGGTCCCGAGACCCAGTACTTC
d_gene: TRBD1
j_gene: TRBJ2-5
abundance: once
v_gene: TRBV5-1

CDR3aa: CASSSQLSDTEAFF
CDR3nt: TGTGCCAGCTCGTCTCAACTTTCTGACACTGAAGCTTTCTTT
d_gene: NA
j_gene: TRBJ1-1
abundance: NA
v_gene: TRBV2

CDR3aa: CASTLPGYEQYF
CDR3nt: TGTGCCAGCACTTTACCCGGCTACGAGCAGTACTTC
d_gene: NA
j_gene: TRBJ2-7
abundance: NA
v_gene: TRBV28

CDR3aa: CAISESAGGRAFFEQYF
CDR3nt: TGTGCCATCAGTGAGTCGGCAGGCGGGAGGGCCTTCTTCGAGCAGTACTTC
d_gene: TRBD2
j_gene: TRBJ2-7
abundance: NA
v_gene: TRBV10-3

CDR3aa: CASSIGGGVVRYNEQFF
CDR3nt: TGTGCCAGCAGCATAGGAGGGGGGGTGGTCCGATACAATGAGCAGTTCTTC
d_gene: NA
j_gene: TRBJ2-1
abundance: NA
v_gene: TRBV9

CDR3aa: CASSFLGGVAYYGYTF
CDR3nt: TGTGCCAGCAGCTTTTTAGGGGGCGTCGCTTACTATGGCTACACCTTC
d_gene: TRBD1
j_gene: TRBJ1-2
abundance: NA
v_gene: TRBV5-6

CDR3aa: CASSLGDRDPEEQFF
CDR3nt: TGTGCCAGCAGCTTAGGGGACAGGGACCCAGAAGAGCAGTTCTTC
d_gene: TRBD1
j_gene: TRBJ2-1
abundance: NA
v_gene: TRBV11-2

CDR3aa: CASSETGDIYGYTF
CDR3nt: TGTGCCAGCAGCGAAACCGGGGACATCTATGGCTACACCTTC
d_gene: NA
j_gene: TRBJ1-2
abundance: NA
v_gene: TRBV4-2

CDR3aa: CASRPSDREGGYTF
CDR3nt: TGTGCCAGCAGACCGAGCGACAGGGAAGGGGGCTACACCTTC
d_gene: TRBD1
j_gene: TRBJ1-2
abundance: NA
v_gene: TRBV27

CDR3aa: CAWRGQGHQPQHF
CDR3nt: TGTGCCTGGAGGGGACAAGGACATCAGCCCCAGCATTTT
d_gene: NA
j_gene: TRBJ1-5
abundance: NA
v_gene: TRBV30

CDR3aa: CASKDRDFSPLHF
CDR3nt: TGTGCAAGCAAGGACAGGGACTTTTCACCCCTCCACTTT
d_gene: TRBD1
j_gene: TRBJ1-6
abundance: once
v_gene: TRBV27

CDR3aa: CASSVDGVGRVMIF
CDR3nt: TGTGCCAGCAGCGTAGACGGGGTTGGTAGGGTAATGATCTTT
d_gene: NA
j_gene: TRBJ1-1
abundance: NA
v_gene: TRBV9

CDR3aa: CASYRGDGYTF
CDR3nt: TGTGCCTCTTACAGGGGGGATGGCTACACCTTC
d_gene: TRBD1
j_gene: TRBJ1-2
abundance: NA
v_gene: TRBV30

CDR3aa: CASSQTGNYGYTF
CDR3nt: TGTGCCAGCAGCCAAACAGGGAACTATGGCTACACCTTC
d_gene: NA
j_gene: TRBJ1-2
abundance: NA
v_gene: TRBV14

CDR3aa: CASSLAGTVGQETQYF
CDR3nt: TGTGCCAGCAGCTTGGCCGGGACAGTAGGTCAAGAGACCCAGTACTTC
d_gene: TRBD1
j_gene: TRBJ2-5
abundance: NA
v_gene: TRBV5-6

CDR3aa: CASSRLGLAFGGANVLTF
CDR3nt: TGTGCCAGCAGCAGACTAGGACTAGCGTTTGGTGGGGCCAACGTCCTGACTTTC
d_gene: NA
j_gene: TRBJ2-6
abundance: NA
v_gene: TRBV21-1

CDR3aa: CASSLSGYEQYF
CDR3nt: TGTGCCAGCAGCTTATCAGGCTACGAGCAGTACTTC
d_gene: NA
j_gene: TRBJ2-7
abundance: NA
v_gene: TRBV7-9

CDR3aa: CSVDLDYGEQYF
CDR3nt: TGCAGCGTTGACTTGGACTACGGCGAGCAGTACTTC
d_gene: NA
j_gene: TRBJ2-7
abundance: NA
v_gene: TRBV29-1